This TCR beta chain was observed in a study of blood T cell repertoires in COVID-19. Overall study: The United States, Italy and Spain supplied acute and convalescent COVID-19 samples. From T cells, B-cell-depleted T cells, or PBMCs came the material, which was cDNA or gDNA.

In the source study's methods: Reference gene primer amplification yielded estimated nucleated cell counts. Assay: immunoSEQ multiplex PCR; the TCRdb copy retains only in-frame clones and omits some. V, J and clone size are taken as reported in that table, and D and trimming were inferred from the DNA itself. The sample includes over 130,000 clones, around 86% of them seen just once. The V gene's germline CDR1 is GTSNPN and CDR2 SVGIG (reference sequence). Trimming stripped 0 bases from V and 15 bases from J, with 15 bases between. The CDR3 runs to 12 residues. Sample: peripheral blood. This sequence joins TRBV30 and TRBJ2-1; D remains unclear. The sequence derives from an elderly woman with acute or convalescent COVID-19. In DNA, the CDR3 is TGTGCCTGGAGTGTGAACCCGCCGAGACTGTTCTTC. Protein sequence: CAWSVNPPRLFF.